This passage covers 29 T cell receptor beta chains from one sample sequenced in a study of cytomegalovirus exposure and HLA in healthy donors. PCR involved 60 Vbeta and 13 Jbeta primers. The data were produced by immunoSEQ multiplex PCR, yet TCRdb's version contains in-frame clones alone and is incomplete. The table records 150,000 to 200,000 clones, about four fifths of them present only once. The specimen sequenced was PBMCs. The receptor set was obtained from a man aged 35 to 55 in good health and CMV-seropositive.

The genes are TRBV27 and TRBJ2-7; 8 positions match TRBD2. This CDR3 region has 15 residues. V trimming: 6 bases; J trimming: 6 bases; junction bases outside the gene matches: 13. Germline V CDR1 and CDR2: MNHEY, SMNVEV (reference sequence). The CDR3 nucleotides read TGTGCCAGCAGCCCCCCCCCGAGCGGGAGTGGCGAGCAGTACTTC. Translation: CASSPPPSGSGEQYF.

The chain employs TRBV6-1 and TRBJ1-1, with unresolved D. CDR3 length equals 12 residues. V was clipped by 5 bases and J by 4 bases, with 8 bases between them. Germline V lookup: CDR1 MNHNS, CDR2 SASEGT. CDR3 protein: CASSTRSTEAFF. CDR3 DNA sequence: TGTGCCAGCAGTACTCGGAGCACTGAAGCTTTCTTT.

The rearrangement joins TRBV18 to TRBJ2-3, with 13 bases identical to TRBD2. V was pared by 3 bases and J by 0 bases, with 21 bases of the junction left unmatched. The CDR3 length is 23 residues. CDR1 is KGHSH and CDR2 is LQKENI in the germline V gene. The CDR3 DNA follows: TGTGCCAGCTCACCTTATATCGGGGGGCCGGGACTAGCGGGACGGCCTAGCACAGATACGCAGTATTTT. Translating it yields CASSPYIGGPGLAGRPSTDTQYF.

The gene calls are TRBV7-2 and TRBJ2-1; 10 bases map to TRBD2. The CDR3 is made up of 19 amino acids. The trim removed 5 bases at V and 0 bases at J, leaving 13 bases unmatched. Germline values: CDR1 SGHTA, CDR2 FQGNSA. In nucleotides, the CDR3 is TGTGCCAGCAGCCTACACATCGGACTAGCGGTAAGCTCCTACAATGAGCAGTTCTTC. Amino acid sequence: CASSLHIGLAVSSYNEQFF.

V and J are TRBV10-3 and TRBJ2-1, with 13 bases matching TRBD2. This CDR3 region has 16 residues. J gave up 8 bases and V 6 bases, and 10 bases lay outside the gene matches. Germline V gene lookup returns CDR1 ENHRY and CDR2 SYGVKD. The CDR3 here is CAISARTSGSSYEQFF. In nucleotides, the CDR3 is TGTGCCATCAGCGCCAGGACTAGCGGGAGTAGCTATGAGCAGTTCTTC.

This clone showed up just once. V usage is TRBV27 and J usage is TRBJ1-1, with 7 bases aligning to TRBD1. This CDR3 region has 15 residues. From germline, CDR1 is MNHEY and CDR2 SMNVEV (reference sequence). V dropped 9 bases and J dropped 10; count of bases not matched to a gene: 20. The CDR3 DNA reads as TGTGCCAGTTCGGAGGGGACAGCCTATTTGGATGGAGCTTTCTTT. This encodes CASSEGTAYLDGAFF.

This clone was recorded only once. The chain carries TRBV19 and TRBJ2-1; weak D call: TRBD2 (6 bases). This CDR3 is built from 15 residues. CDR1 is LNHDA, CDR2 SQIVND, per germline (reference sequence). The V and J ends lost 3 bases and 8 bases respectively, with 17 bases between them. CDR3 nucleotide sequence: TGTGCCAGTAGTATGAAGGGTGGGGGGTGGCATGAGCAGTTCTTC. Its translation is CASSMKGGGWHEQFF.

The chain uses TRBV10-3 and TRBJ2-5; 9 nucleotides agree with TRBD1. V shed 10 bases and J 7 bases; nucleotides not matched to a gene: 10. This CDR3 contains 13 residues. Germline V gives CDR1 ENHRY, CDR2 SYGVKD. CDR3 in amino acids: CATATGGAGTQYF. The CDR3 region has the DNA TGTGCCACCGCCACAGGGGGCGCCGGGACCCAGTACTTC.

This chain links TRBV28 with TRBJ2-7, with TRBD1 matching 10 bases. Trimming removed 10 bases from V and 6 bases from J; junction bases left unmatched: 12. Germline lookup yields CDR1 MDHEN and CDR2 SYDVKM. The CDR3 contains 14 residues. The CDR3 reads CATLRGQGFSEQYF. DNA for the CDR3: TGTGCCACCCTAAGGGGACAGGGGTTCTCCGAGCAGTACTTC.

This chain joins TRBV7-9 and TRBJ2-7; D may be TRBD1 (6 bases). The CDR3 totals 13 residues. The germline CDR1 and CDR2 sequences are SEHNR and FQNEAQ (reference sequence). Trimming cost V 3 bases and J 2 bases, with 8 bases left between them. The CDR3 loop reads CASSLTGTYEQYF. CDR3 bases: TGTGCCAGCAGCTTGACAGGTACCTACGAGCAGTACTTC.

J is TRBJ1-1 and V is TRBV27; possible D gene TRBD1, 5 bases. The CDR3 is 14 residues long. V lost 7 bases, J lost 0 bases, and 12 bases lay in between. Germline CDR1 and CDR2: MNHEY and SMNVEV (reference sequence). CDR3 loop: CASTDRAMNTEAFF. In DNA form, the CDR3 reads TGTGCCAGCACCGACAGAGCCATGAACACTGAAGCTTTCTTT.

CDR3 DNA sequence: TGTGCCAGCAGCTTAGGACAGAAGAACACCGGGGAGCTGTTTTTT. Translated: CASSLGQKNTGELFF. This rearrangement joins TRBV7-2 to TRBJ2-2; possibly TRBD1 for D (5 bases). The CDR3 is made up of 15 amino acids. The ends were cut back, 1 base at V and 1 base at J, with 7 bases in the middle. Germline V gene sequence: CDR1 SGHTA, CDR2 FQGNSA.

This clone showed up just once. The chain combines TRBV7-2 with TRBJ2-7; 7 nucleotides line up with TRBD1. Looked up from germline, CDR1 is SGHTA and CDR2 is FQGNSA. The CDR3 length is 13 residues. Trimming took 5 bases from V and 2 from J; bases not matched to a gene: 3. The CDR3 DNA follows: TGTGCCAGCAGCAGGGGGCAGACCTACGAGCAGTACTTC. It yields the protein CASSRGQTYEQYF.

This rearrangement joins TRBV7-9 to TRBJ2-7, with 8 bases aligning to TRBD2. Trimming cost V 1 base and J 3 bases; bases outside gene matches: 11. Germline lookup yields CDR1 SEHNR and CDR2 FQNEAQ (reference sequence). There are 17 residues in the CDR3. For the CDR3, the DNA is TGTGCCAGCAGCTTAGTAGGTCGGATGGGACTAGGCTACGAGCAGTACTTC. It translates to CASSLVGRMGLGYEQYF.

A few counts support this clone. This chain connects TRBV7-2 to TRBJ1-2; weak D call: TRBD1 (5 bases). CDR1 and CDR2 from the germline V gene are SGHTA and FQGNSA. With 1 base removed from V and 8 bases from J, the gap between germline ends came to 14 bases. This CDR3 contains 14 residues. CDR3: CASSLVGGGKGYTF. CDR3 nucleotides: TGTGCCAGCAGCTTAGTCGGGGGAGGCAAAGGCTACACCTTC.

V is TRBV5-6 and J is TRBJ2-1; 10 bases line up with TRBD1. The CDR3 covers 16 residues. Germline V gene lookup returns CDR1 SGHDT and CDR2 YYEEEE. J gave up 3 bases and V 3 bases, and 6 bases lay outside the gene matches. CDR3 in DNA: TGTGCCAGCAGCTCGACGGACAGGGGGTTCTACAATGAGCAGTTCTTC. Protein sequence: CASSSTDRGFYNEQFF.

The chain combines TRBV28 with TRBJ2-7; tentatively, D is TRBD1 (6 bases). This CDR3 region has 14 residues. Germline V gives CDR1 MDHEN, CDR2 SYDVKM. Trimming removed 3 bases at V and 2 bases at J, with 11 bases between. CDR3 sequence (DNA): TGTGCCAGCAGTTTTGGGACACCTACCTACGAGCAGTACTTC. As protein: CASSFGTPTYEQYF. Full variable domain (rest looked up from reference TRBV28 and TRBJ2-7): DVKVTQSSRYLVKRTGEKVFLECVQDMDHENMFWYRQDPGLGLRLIYFSYDVKMKEKGDIPEGYSVSREKKERFSLILESASTNQTSMYLCASSFGTPTYEQYFGPGTRLTVT.

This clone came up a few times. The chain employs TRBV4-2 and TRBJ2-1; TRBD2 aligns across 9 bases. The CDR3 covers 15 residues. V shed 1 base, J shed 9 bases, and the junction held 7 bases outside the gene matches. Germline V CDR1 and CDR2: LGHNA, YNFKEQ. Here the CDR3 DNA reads TGTGCCAGCAGCCAAGGCCTAATAGCGGGGGTTGAGCAGTTCTTC. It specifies CASSQGLIAGVEQFF.

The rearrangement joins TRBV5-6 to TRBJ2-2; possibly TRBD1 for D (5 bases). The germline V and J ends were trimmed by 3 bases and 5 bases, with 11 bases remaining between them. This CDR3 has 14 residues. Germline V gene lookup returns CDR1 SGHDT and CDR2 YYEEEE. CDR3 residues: CASSSYQGTGELFF. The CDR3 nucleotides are TGTGCCAGCAGCTCCTATCAGGGAACCGGGGAGCTGTTTTTT.

The CDR3 nucleotides are TGTGCCAGCCGGATTCAGGGTTTTGACAACACTGAAGCTTTCTTT. This sequence encodes CASRIQGFDNTEAFF. This sequence joins TRBV19 and TRBJ1-1; perhaps TRBD1 as D (5 bases). The germline V and J ends were trimmed by 9 bases and 2 bases, with 19 bases remaining between them. This CDR3 region has 15 residues. Germline V gene sequence: CDR1 LNHDA, CDR2 SQIVND (reference sequence).

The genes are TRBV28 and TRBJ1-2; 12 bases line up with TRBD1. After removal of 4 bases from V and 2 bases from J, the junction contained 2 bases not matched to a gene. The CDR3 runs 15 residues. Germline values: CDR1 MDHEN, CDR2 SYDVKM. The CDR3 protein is CASSSGTGGNYGYTF. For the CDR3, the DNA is TGTGCCAGCAGTTCCGGGACAGGGGGCAACTATGGCTACACCTTC.

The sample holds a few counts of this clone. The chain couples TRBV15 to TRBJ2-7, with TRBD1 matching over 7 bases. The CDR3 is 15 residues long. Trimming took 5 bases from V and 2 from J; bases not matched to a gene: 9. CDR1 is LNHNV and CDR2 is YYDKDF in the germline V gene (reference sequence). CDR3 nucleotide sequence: TGTGCCACCAGCTTCGGGAAACAGGGGACCTACGAGCAGTACTTC. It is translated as CATSFGKQGTYEQYF. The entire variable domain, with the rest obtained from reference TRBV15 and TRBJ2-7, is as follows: DAMVIQNPRYQVTQFGKPVTLSCSQTLNHNVMYWYQQKSSQAPKLLFHYYDKDFNNEADTPDNFQSRRPNTSFCFLDIRSPGLGDTAMYLCATSFGKQGTYEQYFGPGTRLTVT.

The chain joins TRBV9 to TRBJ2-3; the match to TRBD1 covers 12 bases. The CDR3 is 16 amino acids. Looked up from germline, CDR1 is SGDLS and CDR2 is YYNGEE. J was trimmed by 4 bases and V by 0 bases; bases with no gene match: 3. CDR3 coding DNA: TGTGCCAGCAGCGTAGTAGGGACAGGGGGCGCAGATACGCAGTATTTT. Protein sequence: CASSVVGTGGADTQYF. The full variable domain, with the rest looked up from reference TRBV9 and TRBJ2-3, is DSGVTQTPKHLITATGQRVTLRCSPRSGDLSVYWYQQSLDQGLQFLIQYYNGEERAKGNILERFSAQQFPDLHSELNLSSLELGDSALYFCASSVVGTGGADTQYFGPGTRLTVL.

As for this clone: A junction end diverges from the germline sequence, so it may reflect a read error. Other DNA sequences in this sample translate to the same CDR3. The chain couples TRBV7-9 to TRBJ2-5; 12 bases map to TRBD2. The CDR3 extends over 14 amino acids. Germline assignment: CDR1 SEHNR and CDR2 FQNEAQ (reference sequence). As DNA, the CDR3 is TGTGCCAGCAGCCTAGCGGGGGGGCAAGAGACCCAGTACTTC. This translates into CASSLAGGQETQYF.

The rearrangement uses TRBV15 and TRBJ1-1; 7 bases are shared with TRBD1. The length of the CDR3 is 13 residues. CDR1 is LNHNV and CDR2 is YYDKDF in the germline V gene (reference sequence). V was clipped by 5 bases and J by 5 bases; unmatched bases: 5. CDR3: CATSLTGVTEAFF. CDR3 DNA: TGTGCCACCAGCCTAACAGGGGTTACTGAAGCTTTCTTT. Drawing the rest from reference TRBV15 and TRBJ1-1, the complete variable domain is DAMVIQNPRYQVTQFGKPVTLSCSQTLNHNVMYWYQQKSSQAPKLLFHYYDKDFNNEADTPDNFQSRRPNTSFCFLDIRSPGLGDTAMYLCATSLTGVTEAFFGQGTRLTVV.

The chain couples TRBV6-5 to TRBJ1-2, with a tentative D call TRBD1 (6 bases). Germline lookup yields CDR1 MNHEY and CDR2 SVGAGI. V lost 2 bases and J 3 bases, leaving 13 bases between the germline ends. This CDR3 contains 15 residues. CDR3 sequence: CASSYGQSKHYGYTF. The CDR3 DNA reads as TGTGCCAGCAGTTACGGACAGTCAAAACACTATGGCTACACCTTC.

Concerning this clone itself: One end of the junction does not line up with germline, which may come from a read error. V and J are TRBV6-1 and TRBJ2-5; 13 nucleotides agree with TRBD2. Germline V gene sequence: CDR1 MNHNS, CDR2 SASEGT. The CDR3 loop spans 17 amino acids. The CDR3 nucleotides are TGTGCCATCAGTGGTGGACTAGCGGGAGTAGGAGGAGAGACCCAGTACTTC. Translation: CAISGGLAGVGGETQYF.

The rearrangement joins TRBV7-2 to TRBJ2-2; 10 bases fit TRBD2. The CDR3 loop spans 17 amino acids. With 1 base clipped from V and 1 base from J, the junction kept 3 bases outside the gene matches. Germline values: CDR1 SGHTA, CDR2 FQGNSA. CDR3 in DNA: TGTGCCAGCAGCTTAGGGGCTAGCGGGGGGAACACCGGGGAGCTGTTTTTT. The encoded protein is CASSLGASGGNTGELFF.

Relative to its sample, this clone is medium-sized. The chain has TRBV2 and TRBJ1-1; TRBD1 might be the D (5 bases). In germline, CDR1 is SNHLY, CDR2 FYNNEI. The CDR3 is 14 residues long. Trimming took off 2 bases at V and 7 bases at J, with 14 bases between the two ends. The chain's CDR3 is CASSESWARVEAFF. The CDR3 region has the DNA TGTGCCAGCAGTGAAAGTTGGGCCAGGGTTGAAGCTTTCTTT.